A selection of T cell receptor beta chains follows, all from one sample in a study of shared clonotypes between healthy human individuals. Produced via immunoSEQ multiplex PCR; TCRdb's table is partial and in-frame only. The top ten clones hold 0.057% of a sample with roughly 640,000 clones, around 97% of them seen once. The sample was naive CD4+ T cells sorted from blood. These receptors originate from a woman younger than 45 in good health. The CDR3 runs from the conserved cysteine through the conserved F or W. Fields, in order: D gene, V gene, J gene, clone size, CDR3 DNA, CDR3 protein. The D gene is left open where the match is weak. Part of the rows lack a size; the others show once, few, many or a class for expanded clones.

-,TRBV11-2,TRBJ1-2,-,TGTGCCAGCAGCTCAAGGGACGGCAGCCCTACCATCTATGGCTACACCTTC,CASSSRDGSPTIYGYTF
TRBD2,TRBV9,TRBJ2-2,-,TGTGCCAGCAGCCCACACCCGGGGGGGTCCACCGGGGAGCTGTTTTTT,CASSPHPGGSTGELFF
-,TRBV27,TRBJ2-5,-,TGTGCCAGCAGTTGGGGGGAGACCCAGTACTTC,CASSWGETQYF
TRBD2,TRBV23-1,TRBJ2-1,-,TGCGCCAGCAGGCCGACTAGCGGGAGCGATGAGCAGTTCTTC,CASRPTSGSDEQFF
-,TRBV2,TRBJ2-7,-,TGTGCCAGCACCCACAGGGTAGCGTACGAGCAGTACTTC,CASTHRVAYEQYF
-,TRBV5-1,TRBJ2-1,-,TGCGCCAGCAGGGACAGATACAATGAGCAGTTCTTC,CASRDRYNEQFF
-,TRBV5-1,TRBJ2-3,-,TGCGCCAGCAGCCCTGACAGACCCACAGATACGCAGTATTTT,CASSPDRPTDTQYF
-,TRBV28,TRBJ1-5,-,TGTGCCAGCGCAGTCAGCCCAATGTATCCCCAGCATTTT,CASAVSPMYPQHF
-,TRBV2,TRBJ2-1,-,TGTGCCAGCAGGGGGAGTGGACTATCCCTCTACAATGAGCAGTTCTTC,CASRGSGLSLYNEQFF
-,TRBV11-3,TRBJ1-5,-,TGTGCCAGCAGCTTGTGGAGGGCTTTTTCGCATTTT,CASSLWRAFSHF
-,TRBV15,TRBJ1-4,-,TGTGCCACCAGCAGGACCACCGTTGGGCGGGAACTAAATGAAAAACTGTTTTTT,CATSRTTVGRELNEKLFF
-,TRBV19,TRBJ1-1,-,TGTGCCAGTAGCCTAAGACAGGTTTTGAACACTGAAGCTTTCTTT,CASSLRQVLNTEAFF
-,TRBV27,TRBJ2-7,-,TGTGCCAGCAGTTCTCGACAGATCCACGAGCAGTACTTC,CASSSRQIHEQYF
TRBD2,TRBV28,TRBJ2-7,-,TGTGCCAGCAGTTTAAGACTAGCGCTCTACGAGCAGTACTTC,CASSLRLALYEQYF
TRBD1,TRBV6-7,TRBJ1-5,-,TGTGCCAGCAGTTACCGGGGACAGGGGGGACAGCCCCAGCATTTT,CASSYRGQGGQPQHF
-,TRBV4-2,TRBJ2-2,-,TGTGCCAGCAGCCAAGATTGGGCAGGAGGGTCTGGGGAGCTGTTTTTT,CASSQDWAGGSGELFF
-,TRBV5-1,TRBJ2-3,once,TGCGCCAGCAGCTTAGGGAGTGTACACACAGATACGCAGTATTTT,CASSLGSVHTDTQYF
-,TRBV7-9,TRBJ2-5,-,TGTGCCAGTAGGGTTTCGGTGGAGACCCAGTACTTC,CASRVSVETQYF
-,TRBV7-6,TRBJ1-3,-,TGTGCCAGCAGCTTAGTTGTAGGCTCTGGAAACACCATATATTTT,CASSLVVGSGNTIYF
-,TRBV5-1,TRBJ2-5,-,TGCGCCAGCAGCTTCGGCAGCGGCTCGATGGAGACCCAGTACTTC,CASSFGSGSMETQYF
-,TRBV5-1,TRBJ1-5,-,TGCGCCAGCAGCTTGGGTGGCCCTGGGAGCAATCAGCCCCAGCATTTT,CASSLGGPGSNQPQHF
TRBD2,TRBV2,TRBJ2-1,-,TGTGCCAGCAGTCCCGGGACTAGGAGAAATGAGCAGTTCTTC,CASSPGTRRNEQFF
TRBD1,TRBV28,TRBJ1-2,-,TGTGCCAGCAGTTTAGCGGACAGGGCTAACTATGGCTACACCTTC,CASSLADRANYGYTF
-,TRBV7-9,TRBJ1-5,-,TGTGCCAGCGGAATCGGGGGGAATCAGCCCCAGCATTTT,CASGIGGNQPQHF
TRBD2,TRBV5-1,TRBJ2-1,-,TGCGCCAGCAGCCGGACTAGCGGCAACAATGAGCAGTTCTTC,CASSRTSGNNEQFF
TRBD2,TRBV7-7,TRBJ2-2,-,TGTGCCAGCAGCTTAAGGGGAGCGGGGACCGGGGAGCTGTTTTTT,CASSLRGAGTGELFF
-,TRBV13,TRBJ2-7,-,TGTGCCAGCAGCGGAGGTAACGAGCAGTACTTC,CASSGGNEQYF
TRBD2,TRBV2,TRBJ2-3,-,TGTGCCAGCAGTGAATGGGGGGAGGGTCGGAATACGCAGTATTTT,CASSEWGEGRNTQYF
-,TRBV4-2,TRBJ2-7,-,TGTGCCAGCAGCCACCACCACCGGACACTAGACTACGAGCAGTACTTC,CASSHHHRTLDYEQYF
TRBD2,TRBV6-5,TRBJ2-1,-,TGTGCCAGCAGAAAGGGCCTAGCGGGACTGTTCTTC,CASRKGLAGLFF
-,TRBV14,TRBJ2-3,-,TGTGCCAGCGCCAGTCTTTTGGGGAAATCCACAGATACGCAGTATTTT,CASASLLGKSTDTQYF
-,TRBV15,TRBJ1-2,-,TGTGCCACCAGCAGGACTGCAGGGACTACTAACTATGGCTACACCTTC,CATSRTAGTTNYGYTF
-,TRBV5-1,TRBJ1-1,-,TGCGCCAGCAATGGCGGAAGGGGTTACACTGAAGCTTTCTTT,CASNGGRGYTEAFF
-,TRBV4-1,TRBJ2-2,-,TGCGCCAGCAGCCAAGATCGAGCGTCGAACACCGGGGAGCTGTTTTTT,CASSQDRASNTGELFF
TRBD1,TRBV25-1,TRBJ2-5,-,TGTGCCAGCAGTGAAGGGGGACAGTCCAAAACTCAAGAGACCCAGTACTTC,CASSEGGQSKTQETQYF
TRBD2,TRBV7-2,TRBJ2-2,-,TGTGCCAGCACCTTAGCGGGAGGGCCTTGGACCGGGGAGCTGTTTTTT,CASTLAGGPWTGELFF
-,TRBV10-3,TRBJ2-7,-,TGTGCCACCCAGGGAGCGTACTCCTACGAGCAGTACTTC,CATQGAYSYEQYF
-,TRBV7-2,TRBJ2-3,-,TGTGCCAGCAGCTTAGCCGTTATTATTGCGGAACGGCAGTATTTT,CASSLAVIIAERQYF
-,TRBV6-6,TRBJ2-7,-,TGTGCCAGCAGACCCTGGGACGGATCCTACGAGCAGTACTTC,CASRPWDGSYEQYF
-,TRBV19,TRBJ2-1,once,TGTGCCAGTAGTAGAAATTGGGCGGGTGAGCAGTTCTTC,CASSRNWAGEQFF
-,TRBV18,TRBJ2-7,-,TGTGCCAGCACGACGGACTCTGGCGAGCAGTACTTC,CASTTDSGEQYF
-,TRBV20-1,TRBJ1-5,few,TGCAGTGCCCAGGGGTATCAGCCCCAGCATTTT,CSAQGYQPQHF
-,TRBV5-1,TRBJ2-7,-,TGCGCCAGCAGCGGAATAGGGACAAGCTACGAGCAGTACTTC,CASSGIGTSYEQYF
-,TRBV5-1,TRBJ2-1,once,TGCGCCAGCAGCCTGACTAGTAACAATGAGCAGTTCTTC,CASSLTSNNEQFF
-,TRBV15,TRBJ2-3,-,TGTGCCACCAGCAGGACACCGACTAGATCAGATACGCAGTATTTT,CATSRTPTRSDTQYF
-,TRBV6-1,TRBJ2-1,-,TGTGCCAGCAGTGAAACTTTGTACAATGAGCAGTTCTTC,CASSETLYNEQFF
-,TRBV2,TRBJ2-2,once,TGTGCCAGCAGTGAACAGATCGGGGAGCTGTTTTTT,CASSEQIGELFF
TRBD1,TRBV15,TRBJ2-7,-,TGTGCCACCAGTCTAGGGGGCACTACCTACGAGCAGTACTTC,CATSLGGTTYEQYF
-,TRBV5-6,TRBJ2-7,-,TGTGCCAGCAGCGCAGGGAGTCACCCCTACGAGCAGTACTTC,CASSAGSHPYEQYF
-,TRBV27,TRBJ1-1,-,TGTGCCAGCTCGGGGAAGCCACCTGAAGCTTTCTTT,CASSGKPPEAFF
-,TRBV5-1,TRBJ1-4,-,TGCGCCAGCAGCACGGAGGGACTGATAAATGAAAAACTGTTTTTT,CASSTEGLINEKLFF
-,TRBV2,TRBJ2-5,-,TGTGCCAGCAGCGTAGTGGAAGAGACCCAGTACTTC,CASSVVEETQYF
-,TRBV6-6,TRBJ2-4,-,TGTGCCAGCAGTTACGGGCAGAACATTCAGTACTTC,CASSYGQNIQYF
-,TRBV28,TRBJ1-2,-,TGTGCCAGCAGTTTAATTTGGGGGGCTCACTATGGCTACACCTTC,CASSLIWGAHYGYTF
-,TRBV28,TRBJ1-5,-,TGTGCCAGCAGTTTACTAAGACAGCCCCAGCATTTT,CASSLLRQPQHF